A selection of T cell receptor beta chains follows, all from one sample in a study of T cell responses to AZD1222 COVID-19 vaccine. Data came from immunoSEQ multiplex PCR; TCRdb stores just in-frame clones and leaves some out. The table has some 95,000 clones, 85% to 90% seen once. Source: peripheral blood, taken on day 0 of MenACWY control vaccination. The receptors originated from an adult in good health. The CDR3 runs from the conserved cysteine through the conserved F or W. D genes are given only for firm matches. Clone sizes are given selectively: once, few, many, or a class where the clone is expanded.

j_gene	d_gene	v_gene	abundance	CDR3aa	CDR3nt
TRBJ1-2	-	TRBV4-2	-	CASSQDRADGYTF	TGTGCCAGCAGCCAAGATAGAGCAGATGGCTACACCTTC
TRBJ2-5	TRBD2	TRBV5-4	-	CASSLAGLAGVETQYF	TGTGCCAGCAGCTTGGCCGGCCTAGCGGGGGTAGAGACCCAGTACTTC
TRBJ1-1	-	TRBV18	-	CASSPSVSGRNTEAFF	TGTGCCAGCTCACCTAGTGTATCAGGGAGAAACACTGAAGCTTTCTTT
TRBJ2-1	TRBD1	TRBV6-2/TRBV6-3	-	CASSYRGQGRNEQFF	TGTGCCAGCAGTTATAGGGGACAGGGACGAAATGAGCAGTTCTTC
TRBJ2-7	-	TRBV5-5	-	CASSLQLYSYEQYF	TGTGCCAGCAGCTTACAACTATACTCCTACGAGCAGTACTTC
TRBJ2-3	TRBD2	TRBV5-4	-	CASSLLSGSGGGAQYF	TGTGCCAGCAGCTTGCTTTCGGGTAGCGGGGGGGGCGCGCAGTATTTT
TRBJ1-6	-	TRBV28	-	CASSFYRANNSPLHF	TGTGCCAGCAGTTTTTATAGGGCTAATAATTCACCCCTCCACTTT
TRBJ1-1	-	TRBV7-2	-	CASSFKGAPDTEAFF	TGTGCCAGCAGCTTTAAAGGGGCGCCGGACACTGAAGCTTTCTTT
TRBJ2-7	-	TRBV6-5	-	CASSSPYEQYF	TGTGCCAGCAGTTCCCCCTACGAGCAGTACTTC
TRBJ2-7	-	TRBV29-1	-	CSVRRGNSYEQYF	TGCAGCGTCAGGCGGGGAAATTCCTACGAGCAGTACTTC
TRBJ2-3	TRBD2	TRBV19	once	CASSIELVGLAGGDTQYF	TGTGCCAGTAGTATAGAACTGGTGGGGCTAGCGGGCGGAGATACGCAGTATTTT
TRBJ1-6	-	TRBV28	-	CASSSGNSPLHF	TGTGCCAGCAGTTCAGGGAATTCACCCCTCCACTTT
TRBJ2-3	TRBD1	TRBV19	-	CASKGQSTDTQYF	TGTGCCAGTAAGGGACAGTCCACAGATACGCAGTATTTT
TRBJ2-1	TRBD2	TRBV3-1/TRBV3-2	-	CASSQGLGLETHEQFF	TGTGCCAGCAGCCAAGGTCTAGGACTAGAGACCCATGAGCAGTTCTTC
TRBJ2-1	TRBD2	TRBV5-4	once	CASSLTSGSGEQFF	TGTGCCAGCAGCTTGACTAGCGGGAGTGGTGAGCAGTTCTTC
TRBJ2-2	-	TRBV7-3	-	CASSLRPGFGTGELFF	TGTGCCAGCAGCTTAAGGCCGGGTTTTGGGACCGGGGAGCTGTTTTTT
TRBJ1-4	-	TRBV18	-	CASSPRAVNEKLFF	TGTGCCAGCTCACCACGGGCTGTTAATGAAAAACTGTTTTTT
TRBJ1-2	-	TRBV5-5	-	CASSLLTGNYGYTF	TGTGCCAGCAGCTTGTTAACGGGCAACTATGGCTACACCTTC
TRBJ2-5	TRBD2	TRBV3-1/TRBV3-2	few	CASSQGATSGGETQYF	TGTGCCAGCAGCCAAGGAGCGACTAGCGGGGGAGAGACCCAGTACTTC